This T cell receptor (beta chain) was recovered during a study of cytomegalovirus exposure and HLA in healthy donors. Both 60 Vbeta primers and 13 Jbeta primers went into the PCR. Method: immunoSEQ multiplex PCR; TCRdb's copy keeps in-frame clones and lacks some. This table has about 170,000 clones, approximately 81% appearing once. The CDR3 length is 15 residues. Germline assignment: CDR1 KGHSH and CDR2 LQKENI. V lost 5 bases and J lost 2, with 14 bases in between. This chain uses TRBV18 with TRBJ2-3; the D gene is possibly TRBD1 (6 bases). The sequence derives from a young woman in good health and CMV-seronegative. Sequenced: PBMCs. CDR3 sequence (DNA): TGTGCCAGCTCATCTCAGGGACATCCCACAGATACGCAGTATTTT. This translates into CASSSQGHPTDTQYF. The whole variable domain, filled in from reference TRBV18 and TRBJ2-3, reads NAGVMQNPRHLVRRRGQEARLRCSPMKGHSHVYWYRQLPEEGLKFMVYLQKENIIDESGMPKERFSAEFPKEGPSILRIQQVVRGDSAAYFCASSSQGHPTDTQYFGPGTRLTVL.